This TCR beta chain was identified in a study of cytomegalovirus exposure and HLA in healthy donors. Whole-study context: An analysis done earlier identified fewer than 140 million unique TCR beta sequences from 200 million or so T cells. As released early, the data held 70 million to 95 million unique TCRs from HLA-typed donors. Regarding the study as a whole: In a later analysis, HLA-associated TCR beta chains were more clonally expanded than equally common others. Association with HLA alleles at 0.05 false discovery rate was found for 16,951 TCR beta sequences in a later analysis.

Losses at the gene ends were 5 bases for V and 5 bases for J; bases not matched to a gene: 10. This CDR3 is 16 amino acids long. Germline V gene sequence: CDR1 ENHRY, CDR2 SYGVKD. As regards this clone: The antigen remains undetermined.

It was with 60 Vbeta and 13 Jbeta primers that the PCR ran. Assay: immunoSEQ multiplex PCR; the TCRdb copy retains only in-frame clones and omits some. The sample consists of over 90,000 clones, around 74% of them appearing once. The rearrangement links TRBV10-3 to TRBJ1-5; the match to TRBD1 covers 9 bases. The sequenced sample consisted of PBMCs. The receptor's source is a woman in her seventies in good health and CMV-seropositive. CDR3 protein: CAISPSGTGSHQPQHF. CDR3 nucleotides: TGTGCCATCAGTCCTTCCGGGACAGGGTCTCATCAGCCCCAGCATTTT.